A selection of T cell receptor beta chains follows, all from one sample in a study of cytomegalovirus exposure and HLA in healthy donors. Assay: immunoSEQ multiplex PCR; the TCRdb copy retains only in-frame clones and omits some. The sample lists roughly 180,000 clones; about 68% were seen once. Sequenced input: PBMCs. The receptors shown here come from a female donor in good health and CMV-seronegative. Each CDR3 is given with its conserved first and last residue. Fields, in order: clone size, D gene, V gene, J gene, CDR3 protein. D genes are given only for firm matches. Clone sizes are given selectively: once, few, many, or a class where the clone is expanded.

>-|TRBD1|TRBV12-5|TRBJ2-2
CASGLLRTGGGTGELFF
>-|-|TRBV2|TRBJ2-2
CASTDTGELFF
>-|-|TRBV6-5|TRBJ1-2
CASSYSRNGYTF
>-|-|TRBV7-6|TRBJ2-1
CASSLAGVGEQFF
>-|-|TRBV7-9|TRBJ2-7
CASSEGYEQYF
>-|TRBD2|TRBV7-2|TRBJ2-3
CASSLGRLAGGSDTQYF
>-|TRBD2|TRBV4-3|TRBJ2-1
CASSPETSGSSYNEQFF
>few|-|TRBV5-1|TRBJ2-3
CASSSLGAGTDTQYF
>-|-|TRBV20-1|TRBJ2-5
CSANGRETQYF
>-|TRBD2|TRBV11-2|TRBJ2-1
CASSFLSGRNNEQFF
>-|-|TRBV11-2|TRBJ1-2
CASSLGQTLLTNYGYTF
>once|TRBD1|TRBV5-4|TRBJ1-2
CASSGQGLYGYTF
>-|-|TRBV9|TRBJ2-1
CASSAGGTPANEQFF
>-|TRBD1|TRBV7-2|TRBJ2-5
CASSSSGHRGETQYF
>-|-|TRBV2|TRBJ1-4
CASSPSGGTNEKLFF
>-|TRBD1|TRBV11-2|TRBJ2-2
CASSLVRGSGELFF
>-|TRBD2|TRBV7-7|TRBJ2-3
CASSLRAGTTDTQYF
>-|-|TRBV18|TRBJ1-1
CASSPSDTRSAFF
>-|TRBD1|TRBV19|TRBJ1-2
CASSVGQGYGYTF
>-|-|TRBV9|TRBJ2-2
CASSVAPDTGELFF
>-|-|TRBV6-4|TRBJ2-1
CASSDPSVSYNEQFF
>once|-|TRBV28|TRBJ2-2
CASREGSGELFF
>-|-|TRBV7-3|TRBJ2-2
CASSLSGRTQAGELFF
>-|TRBD2|TRBV4-1|TRBJ2-3
CASSKSTSGEELNTQYF
>-|TRBD1|TRBV5-6|TRBJ1-4
CASSLAPDRAREKLFF
>-|TRBD1|TRBV19|TRBJ1-6
CASSIPGQGNSPLHF
>-|-|TRBV29-1|TRBJ1-6
CSVGGGDSPLHF
>few|-|TRBV6-1|TRBJ2-7
CASSEAPGSSNEQYF
>once|TRBD2|TRBV28|TRBJ2-2
CASSFGLAGWGTAELFF
>-|TRBD2|TRBV7-7|TRBJ2-1
CASSLAETSGLNEQFF
>once|-|TRBV7-8|TRBJ1-1
CASSLVAGQGPEAFF
>-|-|TRBV7-2|TRBJ1-1
CASSLARFMNTEAFF
>-|TRBD2|TRBV18|TRBJ2-1
CASSPGTSGGNYNEQFF
>-|-|TRBV4-1|TRBJ1-1
CASSQNRASTEAFF
>-|TRBD2|TRBV5-1|TRBJ2-1
CASSSRTSGLYNEQFF
>-|TRBD1|TRBV28|TRBJ1-2
CASSPQGENYGYTF
>-|-|TRBV28|TRBJ2-7
CASSQLREQYF
>-|-|TRBV7-7|TRBJ1-1
CASSLYTGTEAFF
>few|-|TRBV30|TRBJ1-4
CACIVAGQEKLFF
>few|TRBD2|TRBV7-2|TRBJ2-7
CASSSRTSGNYEQYF
>-|TRBD2|TRBV7-9|TRBJ2-2
CASSPGLAARGELFF
>-|-|TRBV11-2|TRBJ1-3
CASSLPRGENTIYF
>-|TRBD2|TRBV5-1|TRBJ2-1
CASSLTSGRAHEQFF
>-|TRBD1|TRBV28|TRBJ1-2
CASSQADRAGHYGYTF
>few|-|TRBV29-1|TRBJ2-5
CSVEVYGNQETQYF
>-|-|TRBV5-1|TRBJ1-2
CASSPGEVGYTF
>-|TRBD1|TRBV7-3|TRBJ2-5
CASSLRGDRRETQYF
>-|TRBD2|TRBV5-4|TRBJ2-7
CASSSGGADEQYF
>-|-|TRBV7-9|TRBJ2-1
CASSRKSGYNEQFF
>-|TRBD1|TRBV5-6|TRBJ2-7
CASSLLGGQGFHEQYF